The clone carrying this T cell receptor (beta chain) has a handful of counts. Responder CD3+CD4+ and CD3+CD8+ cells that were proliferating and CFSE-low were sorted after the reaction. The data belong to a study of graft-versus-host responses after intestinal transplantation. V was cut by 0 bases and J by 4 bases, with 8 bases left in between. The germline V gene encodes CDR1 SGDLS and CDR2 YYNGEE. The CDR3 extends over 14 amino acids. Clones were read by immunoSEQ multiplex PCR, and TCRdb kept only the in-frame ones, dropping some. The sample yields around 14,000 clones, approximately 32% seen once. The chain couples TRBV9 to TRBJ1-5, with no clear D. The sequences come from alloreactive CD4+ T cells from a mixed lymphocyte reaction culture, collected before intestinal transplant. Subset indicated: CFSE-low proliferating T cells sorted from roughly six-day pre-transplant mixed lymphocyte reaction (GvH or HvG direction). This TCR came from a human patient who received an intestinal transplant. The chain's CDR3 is CASSVGSGNQPQHF. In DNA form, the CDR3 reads TGTGCCAGCAGCGTAGGTTCGGGGAATCAGCCCCAGCATTTT.